This T cell receptor (beta chain) came from a study of blood T cell repertoires in COVID-19. For the study at large: The United States, Italy and Spain were the sources of the acute and convalescent COVID-19 samples. T cells, B-cell-depleted T cells, or PBMCs supplied cDNA or gDNA.

Sequenced by immunoSEQ multiplex PCR; TCRdb stores in-frame clones only, minus some. Found here are roughly 180,000 clones, around 86% of them singletons; the top ten hold about 0.95%. This clonotype was sampled from a man younger than 35 with acute or convalescent COVID-19. Sequenced input: peripheral blood.

The DNA for the CDR3 is TGTGCCAGCAGCCAAGCGACAGGAGTCACAGATACGCAGTATTTT. The encoded protein is CASSQATGVTDTQYF. This chain connects TRBV6-5 to TRBJ2-3, with a possible D match to TRBD1 (6 bases). The CDR3 consists of 15 residues. V lost 6 bases and J 2 bases, leaving 15 bases between the germline ends. Germline V gene lookup returns CDR1 MNHEY and CDR2 SVGAGI.